This T cell receptor beta chain was documented in a study of control samples from healthy donors and cancer patients. Profiled with immunoSEQ multiplex PCR; TCRdb holds only in-frame clones, not every one. The sample includes hundreds of thousands of clones, 80% to 95% of them seen just once. The origin of this receptor is a man between 40 and 49 years old with head and neck cancer. The sequencing input was PBMCs.

In DNA form, the CDR3 reads TGTGCCAGCAGTGCAGGGGCTGGAAACACCATATATTTT. Translation gives CASSAGAGNTIYF. V and J are TRBV12-3 or TRBV12-4 and TRBJ1-3; TRBD1 might be the D (6 bases). There are 13 residues in the CDR3. The V end was cut by 5 bases, the J end by 2 bases, with 7 bases between.